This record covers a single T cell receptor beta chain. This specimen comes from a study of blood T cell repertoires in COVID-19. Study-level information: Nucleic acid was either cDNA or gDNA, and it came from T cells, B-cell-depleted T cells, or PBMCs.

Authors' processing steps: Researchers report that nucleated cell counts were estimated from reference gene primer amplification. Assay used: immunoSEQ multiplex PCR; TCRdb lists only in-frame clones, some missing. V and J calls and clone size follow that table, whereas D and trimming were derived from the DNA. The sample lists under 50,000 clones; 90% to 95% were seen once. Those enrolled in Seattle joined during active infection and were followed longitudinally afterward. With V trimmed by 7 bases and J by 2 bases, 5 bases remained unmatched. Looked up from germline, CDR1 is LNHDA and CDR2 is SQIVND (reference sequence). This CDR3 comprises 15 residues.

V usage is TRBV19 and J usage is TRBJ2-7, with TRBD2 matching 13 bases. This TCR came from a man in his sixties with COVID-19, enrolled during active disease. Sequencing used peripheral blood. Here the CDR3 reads CASTLGTSGTYEQYF. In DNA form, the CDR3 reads TGTGCCAGTACCCTGGGGACTAGCGGGACCTACGAGCAGTACTTC.